The 25 T cell receptor beta chains reported below all come from one sample, sequenced in a study of blood T cell repertoires in COVID-19. The assay was immunoSEQ multiplex PCR, and TCRdb's table has in-frame clones only and misses some. Here the sample spans 170,000 or so clones, over 75% being singletons. The sequencing input was PBMCs or T cells enriched from blood (not recorded which). Receptor source: a woman between 18 and 30 years old who had recovered from COVID-19.

In DNA form, the CDR3 reads TGTGCCAGCAGCTTTCGAAAGGGGGCCGCGAGGGATTCACCCCTCCACTTT. Translation: CASSFRKGAARDSPLHF. The gene calls are TRBV13 and TRBJ1-6; 7 positions match TRBD1. The CDR3 sequence is 17 residues long. Germline CDR1 and CDR2: PRHDT and FYEKMQ (reference sequence). Unmatched junction bases numbered 13, after V lost 3 bases and J lost 8 bases.

The CDR3 bases are TGTGCCAGCTGCGGGACAGGGTATATAAACGGTGAAAAACTGTTTTTT. Its translation is CASCGTGYINGEKLFF. V gene TRBV28 combines with J gene TRBJ1-4; TRBD1 aligns across 9 bases. Looked up from germline, CDR1 is MDHEN and CDR2 is SYDVKM. The V gene end was trimmed by 8 bases and the J gene end by 7 bases; junction bases not matched to a gene: 14. This CDR3 contains 16 residues. Drawing the rest from reference TRBV28 and TRBJ1-4, the complete variable domain is DVKVTQSSRYLVKRTGEKVFLECVQDMDHENMFWYRQDPGLGLRLIYFSYDVKMKEKGDIPEGYSVSREKKERFSLILESASTNQTSMYLCASCGTGYINGEKLFFGSGTQLSVL.

The chain is built from TRBV5-3 and TRBJ2-7; 7 nucleotides align to TRBD1. TRBV5-3 is an ORF for which the function is uncertain. The trim removed 4 bases at V and 4 bases at J, leaving 14 bases unmatched. The CDR3 sequence is 16 residues long. DNA for the CDR3: TGTGCCAGAAGCCCAGAGAATCAAGGGGGCGATTACGAGCAGTACTTC. It translates to CARSPENQGGDYEQYF.

The J gene is TRBJ2-7, the V gene TRBV19; D possibly corresponds to TRBD1 (6 bases). The CDR3 is made up of 12 amino acids. CDR1 and CDR2 (germline): LNHDA, SQIVND (reference sequence). Trimming shortened V by 8 bases and J by 3 bases, and 11 bases separated the two germline ends. CDR3 loop: CASFGQNYEQYF. DNA of the CDR3: TGTGCCAGTTTTGGACAGAACTACGAGCAGTACTTC.

The chain uses TRBV28 and TRBJ1-2; the D gene is possibly TRBD1 (5 bases). Per germline, CDR1 MDHEN and CDR2 SYDVKM. CDR3 length: 15 residues. Trimming removed 2 bases at V and 0 bases at J, with 10 bases between. CDR3 bases: TGTGCCAGCAGTTTACTCACGACAGCTAACTATGGCTACACCTTC. Encoded protein: CASSLLTTANYGYTF.

V and J are TRBV7-6 and TRBJ1-5; maybe TRBD1 (5 bases). Trimming removed 2 bases at V and 3 bases at J, with 11 bases between. The length of the CDR3 is 15 residues. Germline loops: CDR1 SGHVS, CDR2 FNYEAQ. CDR3 bases: TGTGCCAGCAGCTTATGGGCAGGGAACAATCAGCCCCAGCATTTT. Protein product: CASSLWAGNNQPQHF.

This sequence joins TRBV9 and TRBJ2-6; 10 nucleotides match TRBD1. Germline trimming cut 0 bases from V and 2 bases from J; bases unmatched to any gene: 5. The germline CDR1 and CDR2 sequences are SGDLS and YYNGEE. This CDR3 has 18 residues. CDR3 amino acids: CASSVAGQGSPGANVLTF. DNA of the CDR3: TGTGCCAGCAGCGTAGCGGGACAGGGGTCTCCTGGGGCCAACGTCCTGACTTTC.

This chain links TRBV11-3 with TRBJ1-2, with a weak D call TRBD1 (5 bases). The germline gives CDR1 SGHNT, CDR2 YENEEA. The CDR3 has 14 amino acids. V shed 3 bases and J shed 7 bases, with 15 bases lying between them. CDR3 amino acids: CASSFVQGNVGYTF. In nucleotides, the CDR3 is TGTGCCAGCAGCTTCGTTCAGGGTAATGTTGGCTACACCTTC. The full variable domain, rest sourced from reference TRBV11-3 and TRBJ1-2, is EAGVVQSPRYKIIEKKQPVAFWCNPISGHNTLYWYLQNLGQGPELLIRYENEEAVDDSQLPKDRFSAERLKGVDSTLKIQPAELGDSAVYLCASSFVQGNVGYTFGSGTRLTVV.

V gene TRBV28 combines with J gene TRBJ1-1; D is possibly TRBD1 (5 bases). V was pared by 10 bases and J by 2 bases, with 17 bases between. The CDR3 totals 14 residues. CDR1 is MDHEN, CDR2 SYDVKM, per germline. CDR3 coding DNA: TGTGCCACCAATTTGGGGGGACCAAACACTGAAGCTTTCTTT. Protein product: CATNLGGPNTEAFF.

The J gene is TRBJ1-1, the V gene TRBV2, with D tentatively TRBD1 (5 bases). Trimming stripped 5 bases from V and 2 bases from J, with 21 bases between. The V gene's germline CDR1 is SNHLY and CDR2 FYNNEI. This CDR3 has 17 amino acids. The CDR3 sequence is CASSSRTPRRGNTEAFF. In DNA, the CDR3 is TGTGCCAGCAGTTCCAGAACGCCGCGGAGGGGAAACACTGAAGCTTTCTTT.

The chain couples TRBV6-4 to TRBJ1-6, with 8 bases that match TRBD1. J was trimmed by 9 bases and V by 10 bases; bases with no gene match: 11. The CDR3 has 14 amino acids. Germline CDR1 is MRHNA and CDR2 is SNTAGT. CDR3 sequence reads: CANYSDRGGSPLHF. CDR3 in DNA: TGTGCCAACTACAGCGACAGGGGTGGTTCACCCCTCCACTTT.

This clone showed up just once. The CDR3 coding sequence is TGCAGTGCTAGAAACCAGGGATCAGCTTTCTTT. It is translated as CSARNQGSAFF. The V gene is TRBV20-1, the J gene TRBJ1-1; the D gene is possibly TRBD1 (5 bases). The CDR3 contains 11 residues. CDR1 DFQATT and CDR2 SNEGSKA come from the germline V gene (reference sequence). V was cut by 2 bases and J by 10 bases, with 11 bases left in between.

The chain carries TRBV28 and TRBJ1-5; 7 bases are shared with TRBD1. CDR1 MDHEN and CDR2 SYDVKM come from the germline V gene. V trimming: 2 bases; J trimming: 9 bases; junction bases outside the gene matches: 10. The CDR3 is 15 residues long. In nucleotides, the CDR3 is TGTGCCAGCAGTTTACCCACGACAGGGCAATTGCCCCAGCATTTT. Protein product: CASSLPTTGQLPQHF.

The genes are TRBV6-2 or TRBV6-3 and TRBJ2-7, with D possibly matching TRBD2 (6 bases). Deletions cut 2 bases from V and 6 bases from J, with 14 bases between. This CDR3 region has 14 residues. The germline V gene encodes CDR1 MNHEY and CDR2 SVGEGT. This CDR3 reads CASSYGRGVSEQYF. The CDR3 coding sequence is TGTGCCAGCAGTTACGGGCGGGGAGTGAGCGAGCAGTACTTC.

The chain couples TRBV7-6 to TRBJ2-3; 9 bases map to TRBD2. Trimming removed 0 bases from V and 6 bases from J; junction bases left unmatched: 4. CDR3 length: 15 residues. Germline CDR1 reads SGHVS; CDR2 reads FNYEAQ. The DNA of the CDR3 is TGTGCCAGCAGCTTAGCGGGCGGGAGGGCGGATACGCAGTATTTT. This gives the protein CASSLAGGRADTQYF.

There are a few counts of this clone. The chain has TRBV5-4 and TRBJ2-5; TRBD2 matches 9 bases. The CDR3 spans 15 residues. Germline CDR1 is SGHNT and CDR2 is YYREEE (reference sequence). Losses at the gene ends were 3 bases for V and 3 bases for J; bases not matched to a gene: 6. The CDR3 is CASSSARTSEETQYF. CDR3 bases: TGTGCCAGCAGCTCGGCTAGGACTAGCGAAGAGACCCAGTACTTC. Variable domain in full (rest from reference TRBV5-4 and TRBJ2-5): ETGVTQSPTHLIKTRGQQVTLRCSSQSGHNTVSWYQQALGQGPQFIFQYYREEENGRGNFPPRFSGLQFPNYSSELNVNALELDDSALYLCASSSARTSEETQYFGPGTRLLVL.

The chain uses TRBV6-5 and TRBJ1-5; 8 bases match TRBD1. V shed 2 bases and J 7 bases; nucleotides not matched to a gene: 7. Looked up from germline, CDR1 is MNHEY and CDR2 is SVGAGI. This CDR3 has 15 residues. The chain's CDR3 is CASSYPGQGQQPQHF. The CDR3 DNA is TGTGCCAGCAGTTACCCCGGACAGGGTCAGCAGCCCCAGCATTTT.

This clone appeared a single time. The rearrangement uses TRBV19 and TRBJ1-5; TRBD1 aligns across 11 bases. Trimming took 6 bases from V and 2 from J; bases not matched to a gene: 0. This CDR3 contains 14 residues. Per the germline V gene, CDR1 is LNHDA and CDR2 is SQIVND (reference sequence). The CDR3 loop is CASRGQGGNQPQHF. CDR3 coding DNA: TGTGCCAGTAGGGGACAGGGGGGCAATCAGCCCCAGCATTTT.

This clone showed up just once. The chain couples TRBV3-1 (or the pseudogene TRBV3-2) to TRBJ2-1, with D possibly TRBD1 on 5 matching bases. V was trimmed by 4 bases and J by 8 bases, leaving 12 bases between them. CDR3 length: 13 residues. Germline assignment: CDR1 LGHDT and CDR2 YNNKEL (reference sequence). The CDR3 coding sequence is TGTGCCAGCAGCCTTGCTGACAGACATGAGCAGTTCTTC. Protein: CASSLADRHEQFF.

This clone was recorded a few times. The rearrangement links TRBV9 to TRBJ1-1; D gene uncertain. CDR3 length: 13 amino acids. Germline V gene sequence: CDR1 SGDLS, CDR2 YYNGEE. The CDR3 reads CEYLRGGCTEAFF. In DNA form, the CDR3 reads TGTGAGTATTTACGGGGAGGGTGCACTGAAGCTTTCTTT.

V usage is TRBV12-3 or TRBV12-4 and J usage is TRBJ2-5, with D maybe TRBD1 (6 bases). The CDR3 runs to 13 residues. V was shortened by 4 bases and J by 5 bases, with 11 bases between the two germline ends. This CDR3 reads CASSSITGETQYF. The CDR3 nucleotides read TGTGCCAGCAGTTCCATCACAGGGGAGACCCAGTACTTC.

The CDR3 DNA follows: TGTGCCTGGTATTTTTCGGCGGACAGCTTATCCTACGAGCAGTACTTC. This codes for CAWYFSADSLSYEQYF. The chain employs TRBV30 and TRBJ2-7; TRBD1 might be the D (6 bases). Trimming removed 5 bases from V and 1 base from J, with 21 bases in between. Looked up from germline, CDR1 is GTSNPN and CDR2 is SVGIG (reference sequence). The CDR3 spans 16 residues.

The chain couples TRBV19 to TRBJ2-1, with 9 positions matching TRBD2. The trim removed 5 bases at V and 6 bases at J, leaving 17 bases unmatched. The CDR3 spans 18 residues. CDR1 and CDR2 from the germline V gene are LNHDA and SQIVND (reference sequence). CDR3 nucleotide sequence: TGTGCCAGTAGTTCGCCACCGGGCGGGAGGGGAACTACCAATGAGCAGTTCTTC. Its translation is CASSSPPGGRGTTNEQFF.

The chain uses TRBV2 and TRBJ1-2, with 7 bases lining up with TRBD1. The CDR3 totals 16 residues. The ends lost 0 bases at V and 4 bases at J; junction bases unmatched: 8. Per germline, CDR1 SNHLY and CDR2 FYNNEI. This CDR3 is CASSEAIGGQRYGYTF. CDR3 coding DNA: TGTGCCAGCAGTGAAGCAATAGGGGGACAGCGCTATGGCTACACCTTC.

This clone was observed a few times. The V call is TRBV5-1, the J call TRBJ2-7; no clear D. V gave up 2 bases and J gave up 6 bases, with 12 bases separating them. The CDR3 has 13 residues. Germline loops: CDR1 SGHRS, CDR2 YFSETQ. Written as DNA, the CDR3 is TGCGCCAGCAGCTTAACCAGGCCAACCGAGCAGTACTTC. Its translation: CASSLTRPTEQYF.